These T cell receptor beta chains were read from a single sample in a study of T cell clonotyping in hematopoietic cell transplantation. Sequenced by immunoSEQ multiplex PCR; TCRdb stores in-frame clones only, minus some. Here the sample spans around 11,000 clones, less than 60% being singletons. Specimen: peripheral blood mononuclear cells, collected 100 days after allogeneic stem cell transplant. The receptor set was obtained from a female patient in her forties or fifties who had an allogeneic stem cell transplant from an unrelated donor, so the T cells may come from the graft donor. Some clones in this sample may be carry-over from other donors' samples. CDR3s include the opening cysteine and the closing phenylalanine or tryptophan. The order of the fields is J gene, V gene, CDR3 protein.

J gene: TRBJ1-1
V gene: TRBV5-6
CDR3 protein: CASSQSPLEAFF

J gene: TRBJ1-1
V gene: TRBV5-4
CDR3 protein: CASSLDGSEAFF

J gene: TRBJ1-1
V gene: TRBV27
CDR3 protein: CASSPRMTGQIRQTLNTEAFF

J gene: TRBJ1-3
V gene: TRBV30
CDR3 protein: CAWSDWGGSGNTIYF

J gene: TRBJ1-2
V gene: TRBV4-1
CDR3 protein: CASSQGVINYGYTF

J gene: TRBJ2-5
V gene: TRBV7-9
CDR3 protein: CASSFVLAVYQETQYF

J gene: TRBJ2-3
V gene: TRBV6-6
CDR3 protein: CASRGADTQYF

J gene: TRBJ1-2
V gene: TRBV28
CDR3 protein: CASSARGLNGYTF

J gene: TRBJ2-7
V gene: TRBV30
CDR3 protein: CAWLGREGYEQYF

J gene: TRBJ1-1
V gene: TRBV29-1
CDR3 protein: CSVRQPLNTEAFF

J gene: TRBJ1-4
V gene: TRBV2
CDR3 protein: CASSARAEKLFF

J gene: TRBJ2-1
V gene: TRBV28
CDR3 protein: CACSPGVDNEQFF

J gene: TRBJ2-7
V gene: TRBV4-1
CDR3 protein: CASSLEGGGHEQYF

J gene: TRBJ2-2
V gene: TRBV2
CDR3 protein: CAGDRGLTGELFF

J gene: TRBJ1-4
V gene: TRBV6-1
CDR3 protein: CASSERQWGAREKLFF

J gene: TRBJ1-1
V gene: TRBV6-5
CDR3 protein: CASSYPNTEAFF

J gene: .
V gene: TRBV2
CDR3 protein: CASIHSSGQGIYEQYF

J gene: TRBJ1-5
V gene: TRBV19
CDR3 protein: CASSSGTGVQPQHF

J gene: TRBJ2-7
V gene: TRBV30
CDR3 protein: CAWIGGDSYEQYF

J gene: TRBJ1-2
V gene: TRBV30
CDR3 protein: CAWQPITNQGQYYGYTF

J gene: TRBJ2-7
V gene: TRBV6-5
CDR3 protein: CASSLRPSFNEQYF

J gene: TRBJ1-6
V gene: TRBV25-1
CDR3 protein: CASGQGASYNSPLHF

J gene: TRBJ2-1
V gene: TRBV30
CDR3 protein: CAWSPALTSGLYNEQFF